Reported below is one T cell receptor beta chain. The data derive from a study of CXCR3-negative and CXCR3-positive naive CD8 T cells. UMI-labeled 5' RACE yielded the TRB cDNA libraries. TCRdb re-called the 5' RACE reads and shows each CDR3 protein once, DNA omitted. The ten top clones account for under 2%, within a sample of tens of thousands of distinct CDR3 sequences. This CDR3 has 14 residues. In germline, CDR1 is ENHRY, CDR2 SYGVKD. Sequencing input: naive CXCR3- CD8+ T cells from blood. As to subset: CD45RO-CCR7+CD27+CD95- naive CD8+ T cells lacking CXCR3 (TNR3-). The TCR was taken from a human donor in good health. Some clones in this sample may be carry-over from other donors' samples. This chain links TRBV10-3 with TRBJ2-1; TCRdb indicates TRBD2, and absent DNA this call remains unverified. CDR3 in amino acids: CAISDLAEDNEQFF.